One sample yielded the 3 T cell receptor beta chains listed below, sequenced in a study of regulatory T cells in long-lasting Graves disease. Sample time point: newly diagnosed GD, antithyroid drugs for less than 3 months. The TCR library was made from RNA that had been extracted from PBMCs in TRIzol. Through Arm-PCR of CDR3 regions and iRepertoire HTBI primers, TCR beta libraries were built. One entry per CDR3 protein results from TCRdb running MiXCR on the multiplex PCR reads. The top ten clones hold around 27% of a sample with a few hundred thousand distinct CDR3 sequences, approximately 15% of them seen once. The same specimen was also included in a second study, on T cells in Graves' hyperthyroidism and ophthalmopathy.

This material consisted of peripheral blood mononuclear cells (PBMCs), taken at new diagnosis, from a patient treated with antithyroid drugs. The receptor set was obtained from a man aged 40-49 years with Graves disease.

This clonotype was observed a handful of times. The chain combines TRBV3-1 with TRBJ2-2, with TRBD2 matching over 11 bases. Germline CDR1 and CDR2: LGHDT and YNNKEL (reference sequence). CDR3 length equals 15 residues. V lost 4 bases to trimming and J lost 7 bases; unmatched junction nucleotides: 5. CDR3 sequence reads: CASSRTSGFFGELFF. In DNA, the CDR3 is TGTGCCAGCAGCCGGACTAGCGGGTTTTTCGGGGAGCTGTTTTTT.

V gene TRBV20-1 combines with J gene TRBJ2-2; 12 bases map to TRBD2. The CDR3 is 16 residues long. Germline-derived CDR1 and CDR2 are DFQATT and SNEGSKA (reference sequence). V trimming: 5 bases; J trimming: 5 bases; junction bases outside the gene matches: 9. The CDR3 loop reads CSAYSSGGAGTGELFF. CDR3 nucleotides: TGCAGTGCTTACTCTAGCGGGGGGGCCGGAACCGGGGAGCTGTTTTTT.

This clonotype appeared once. J is TRBJ2-2 and V is TRBV30, with D perhaps matching TRBD2 (5 bases). Germline CDR1 reads GTSNPN; CDR2 reads SVGIG (reference sequence). Trimming pared 0 bases from V and 5 bases from J, leaving 10 bases between. CDR3 size: 14 residues. CDR3 region: CAWSVPRDTGELFF. The CDR3 DNA is TGTGCCTGGAGTGTACCCCGGGATACCGGGGAGCTGTTTTTT.